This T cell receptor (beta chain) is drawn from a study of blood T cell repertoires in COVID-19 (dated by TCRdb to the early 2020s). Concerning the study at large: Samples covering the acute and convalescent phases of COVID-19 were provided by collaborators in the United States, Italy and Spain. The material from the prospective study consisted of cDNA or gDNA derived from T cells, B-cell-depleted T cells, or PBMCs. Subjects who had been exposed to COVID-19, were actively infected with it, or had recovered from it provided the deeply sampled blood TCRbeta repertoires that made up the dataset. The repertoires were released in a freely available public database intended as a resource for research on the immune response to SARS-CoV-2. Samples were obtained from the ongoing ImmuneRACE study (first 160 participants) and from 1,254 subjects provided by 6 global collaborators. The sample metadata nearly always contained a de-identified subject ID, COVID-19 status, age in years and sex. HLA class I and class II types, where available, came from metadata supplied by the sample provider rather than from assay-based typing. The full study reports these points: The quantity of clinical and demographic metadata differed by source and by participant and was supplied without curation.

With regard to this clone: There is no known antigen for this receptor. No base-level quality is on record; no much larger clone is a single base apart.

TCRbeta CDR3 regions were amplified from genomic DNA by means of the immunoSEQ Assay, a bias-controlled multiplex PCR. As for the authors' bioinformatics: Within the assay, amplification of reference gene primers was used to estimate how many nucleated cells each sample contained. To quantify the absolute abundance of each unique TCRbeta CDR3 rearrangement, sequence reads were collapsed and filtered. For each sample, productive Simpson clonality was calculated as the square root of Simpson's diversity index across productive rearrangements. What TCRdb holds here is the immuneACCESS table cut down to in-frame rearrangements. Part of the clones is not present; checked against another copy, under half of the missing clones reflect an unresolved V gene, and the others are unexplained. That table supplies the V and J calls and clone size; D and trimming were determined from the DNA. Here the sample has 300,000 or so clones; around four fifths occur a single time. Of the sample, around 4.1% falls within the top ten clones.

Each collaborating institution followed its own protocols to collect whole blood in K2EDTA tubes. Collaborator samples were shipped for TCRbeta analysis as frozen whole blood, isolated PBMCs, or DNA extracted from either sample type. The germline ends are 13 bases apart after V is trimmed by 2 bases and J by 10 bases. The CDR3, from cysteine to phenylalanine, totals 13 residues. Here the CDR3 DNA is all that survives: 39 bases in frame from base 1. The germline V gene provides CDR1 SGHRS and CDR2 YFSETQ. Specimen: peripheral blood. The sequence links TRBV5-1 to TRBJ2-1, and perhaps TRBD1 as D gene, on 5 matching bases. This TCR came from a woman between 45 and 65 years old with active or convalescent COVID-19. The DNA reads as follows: TGCGCCAGCAGCTTAGACAGCAGCGCCGAGCAGTTCTTC. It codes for CASSLDSSAEQFF. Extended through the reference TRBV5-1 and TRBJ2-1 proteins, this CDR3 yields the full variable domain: KAGVTQTPRYLIKTRGQQVTLSCSPISGHRSVSWYQQTPGQGLQFLFEYFSETQRNKGNFPGRFSGRQFSNSRSEMNVSTLELGDSALYLCASSLDSSAEQFFGPGTRLTVL.